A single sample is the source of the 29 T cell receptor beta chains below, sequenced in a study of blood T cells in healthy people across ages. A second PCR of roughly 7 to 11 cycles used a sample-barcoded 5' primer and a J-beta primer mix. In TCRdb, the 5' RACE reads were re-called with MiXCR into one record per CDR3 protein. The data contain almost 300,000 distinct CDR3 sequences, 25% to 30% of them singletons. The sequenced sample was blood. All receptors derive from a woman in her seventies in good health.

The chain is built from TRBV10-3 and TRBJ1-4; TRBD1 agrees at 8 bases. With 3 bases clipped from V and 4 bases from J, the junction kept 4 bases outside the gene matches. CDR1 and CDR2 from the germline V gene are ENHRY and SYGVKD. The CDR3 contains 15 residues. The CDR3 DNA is TGTGCCATCAGTGACCAGGGGGCGTATAATGAAAAACTGTTTTTT. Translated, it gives CAISDQGAYNEKLFF.

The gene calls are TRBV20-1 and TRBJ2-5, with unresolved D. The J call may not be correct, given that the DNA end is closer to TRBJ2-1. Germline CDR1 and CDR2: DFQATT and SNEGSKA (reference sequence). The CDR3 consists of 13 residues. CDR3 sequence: CSARIVITGEQFF. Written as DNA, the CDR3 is TGCAGTGCTAGAATTGTGATTACGGGTGAGCAGTTCTTC.

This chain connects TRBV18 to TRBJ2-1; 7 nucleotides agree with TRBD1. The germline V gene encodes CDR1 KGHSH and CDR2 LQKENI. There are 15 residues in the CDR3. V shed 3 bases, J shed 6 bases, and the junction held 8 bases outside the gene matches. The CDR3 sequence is CASSPGQVGVNEQFF. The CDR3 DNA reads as TGTGCCAGCTCACCTGGACAGGTTGGTGTCAATGAGCAGTTCTTC. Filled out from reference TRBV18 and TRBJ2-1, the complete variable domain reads NAGVMQNPRHLVRRRGQEARLRCSPMKGHSHVYWYRQLPEEGLKFMVYLQKENIIDESGMPKERFSAEFPKEGPSILRIQQVVRGDSAAYFCASSPGQVGVNEQFFGPGTRLTVL.

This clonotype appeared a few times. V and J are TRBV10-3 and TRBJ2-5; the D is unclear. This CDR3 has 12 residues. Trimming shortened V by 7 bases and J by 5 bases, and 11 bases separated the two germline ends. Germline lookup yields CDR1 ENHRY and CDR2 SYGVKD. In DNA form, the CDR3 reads TGTGCCATCAAAGAGGACGAGGAGACCCAGTACTTC. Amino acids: CAIKEDEETQYF.

The CDR3 here is CASDRRGVKEQFF. The CDR3 coding sequence is TGTGCCAGCGACAGGAGAGGAGTCAAGGAGCAGTTCTTC. This rearrangement joins TRBV28 to TRBJ2-5, with TRBD1 as a possible D gene (6 bases). The tail of the sequence fits TRBJ2-1 better, so the J call may be wrong. This CDR3 has 13 residues. Germline CDR1 and CDR2: MDHEN and SYDVKM.

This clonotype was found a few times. CDR3: CAIRGSTDTQYF. The DNA of the CDR3 is TGTGCCATCAGGGGTAGCACAGATACGCAGTATTTT. The chain has TRBV10-3 and TRBJ2-3, with D unresolved. V lost 6 bases to trimming and J lost 0 bases, with 4 bases between them. Germline CDR1 and CDR2: ENHRY and SYGVKD. There are 12 residues in the CDR3.

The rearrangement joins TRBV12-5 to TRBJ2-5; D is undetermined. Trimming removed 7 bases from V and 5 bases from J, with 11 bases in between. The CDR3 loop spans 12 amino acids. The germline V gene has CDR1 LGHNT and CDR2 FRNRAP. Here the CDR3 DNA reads TGTGCTAGTGCCCCCAAGCAGGAGACCCAGTACTTC. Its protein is CASAPKQETQYF. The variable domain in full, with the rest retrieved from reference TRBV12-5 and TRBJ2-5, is DARVTQTPRHKVTEMGQEVTMRCQPILGHNTVFWYRQTMMQGLELLAYFRNRAPLDDSGMPKDRFSAEMPDATLATLKIQPSEPRDSAVYFCASAPKQETQYFGPGTRLLVL.

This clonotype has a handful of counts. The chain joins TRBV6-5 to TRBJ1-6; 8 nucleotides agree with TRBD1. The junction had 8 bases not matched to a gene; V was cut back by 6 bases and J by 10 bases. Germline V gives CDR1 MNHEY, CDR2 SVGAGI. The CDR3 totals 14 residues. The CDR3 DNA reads TGTGCCAGCAGCCAGACAGGGGCTCGATCACCCCTCCACTTT. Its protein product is CASSQTGARSPLHF.

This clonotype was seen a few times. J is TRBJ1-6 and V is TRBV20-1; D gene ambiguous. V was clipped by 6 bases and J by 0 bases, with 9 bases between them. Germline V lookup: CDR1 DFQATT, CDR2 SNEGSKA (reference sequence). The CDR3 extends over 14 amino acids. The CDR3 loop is CSARTSSYNSPLHF. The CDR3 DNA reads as TGCAGTGCCCGAACCAGCTCCTATAATTCACCCCTCCACTTT.

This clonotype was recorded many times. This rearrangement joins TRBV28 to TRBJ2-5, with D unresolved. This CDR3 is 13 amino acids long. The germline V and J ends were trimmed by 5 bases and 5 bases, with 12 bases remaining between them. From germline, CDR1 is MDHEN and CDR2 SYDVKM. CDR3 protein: CASSIQKRETQYF. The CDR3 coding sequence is TGTGCCAGCAGTATCCAGAAAAGGGAGACCCAGTACTTC.

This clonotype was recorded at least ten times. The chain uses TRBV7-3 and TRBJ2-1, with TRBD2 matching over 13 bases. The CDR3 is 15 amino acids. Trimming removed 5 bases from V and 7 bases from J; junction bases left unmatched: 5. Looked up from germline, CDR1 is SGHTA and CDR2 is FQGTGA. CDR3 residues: CASSPTSGRGNEQFF. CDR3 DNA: TGTGCCAGCAGCCCAACTAGCGGGAGGGGTAATGAGCAGTTCTTC. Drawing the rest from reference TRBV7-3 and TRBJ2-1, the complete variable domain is GAGVSQTPSNKVTEKGKYVELRCDPISGHTALYWYRQSLGQGPEFLIYFQGTGAADDSGLPNDRFFAVRPEGSVSTLKIQRTERGDSAVYLCASSPTSGRGNEQFFGPGTRLTVL.

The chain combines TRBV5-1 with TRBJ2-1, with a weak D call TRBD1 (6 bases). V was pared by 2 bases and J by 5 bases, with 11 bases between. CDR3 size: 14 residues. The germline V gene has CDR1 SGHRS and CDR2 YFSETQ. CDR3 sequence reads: CASSFGQLNNEQFF. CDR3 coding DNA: TGCGCCAGCAGCTTCGGACAGCTCAACAATGAGCAGTTCTTC.

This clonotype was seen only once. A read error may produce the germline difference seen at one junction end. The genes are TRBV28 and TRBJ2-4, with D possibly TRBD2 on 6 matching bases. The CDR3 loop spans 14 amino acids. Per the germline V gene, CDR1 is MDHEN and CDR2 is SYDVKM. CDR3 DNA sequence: TGTGCCAGCAGTCGGCGGGAACCCAAAAACATTCGGTACTTC. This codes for CASSRREPKNIRYF.

Here the CDR3 DNA reads TGTGCCAGCGAACGGGGAATTGGTGAGCAGTTCTTC. It encodes CASERGIGEQFF. The rearrangement joins TRBV11-2 to TRBJ2-5; tentatively, D is TRBD2 (5 bases). The DNA end favors TRBJ2-1, so the J call may be wrong. Germline V gene sequence: CDR1 SGHAT, CDR2 FQNNGV. The CDR3 is 12 amino acids.

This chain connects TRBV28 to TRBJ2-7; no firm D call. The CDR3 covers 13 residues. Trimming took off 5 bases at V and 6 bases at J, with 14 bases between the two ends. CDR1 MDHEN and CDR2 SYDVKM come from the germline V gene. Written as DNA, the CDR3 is TGTGCCAGCAGTCTGCGAATCCCCCCCGAGCAGTACTTC. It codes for CASSLRIPPEQYF.

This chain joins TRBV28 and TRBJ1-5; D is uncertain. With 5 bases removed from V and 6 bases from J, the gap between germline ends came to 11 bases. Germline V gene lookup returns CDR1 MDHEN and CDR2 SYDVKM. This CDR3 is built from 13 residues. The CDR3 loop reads CASSVPSSQPQHF. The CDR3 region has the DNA TGTGCCAGCAGTGTCCCCTCCAGTCAGCCCCAGCATTTT.

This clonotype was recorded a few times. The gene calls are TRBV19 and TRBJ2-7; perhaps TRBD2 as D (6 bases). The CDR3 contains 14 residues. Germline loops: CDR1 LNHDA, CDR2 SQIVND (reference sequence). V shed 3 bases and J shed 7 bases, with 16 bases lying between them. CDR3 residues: CASSILGSSGEQYF. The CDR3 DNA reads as TGTGCCAGTAGTATTCTCGGGAGTTCGGGTGAGCAGTACTTC.

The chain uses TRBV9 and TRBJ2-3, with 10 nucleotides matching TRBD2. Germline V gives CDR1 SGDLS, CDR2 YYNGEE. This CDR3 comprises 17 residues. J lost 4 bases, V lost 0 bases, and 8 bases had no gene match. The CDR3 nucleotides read TGTGCCAGCAGCGTAGCCCCTAGCGGGGGTGTCCCAGATACGCAGTATTTT. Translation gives CASSVAPSGGVPDTQYF.

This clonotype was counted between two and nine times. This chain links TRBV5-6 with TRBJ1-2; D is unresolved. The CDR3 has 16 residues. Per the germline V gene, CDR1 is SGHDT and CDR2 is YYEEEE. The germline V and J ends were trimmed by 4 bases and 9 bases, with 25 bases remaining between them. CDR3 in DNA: TGTGCCAGCAGCCGAGACGGGAGGGCAGAGTATAGGAGCTACACCTTC. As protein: CASSRDGRAEYRSYTF.

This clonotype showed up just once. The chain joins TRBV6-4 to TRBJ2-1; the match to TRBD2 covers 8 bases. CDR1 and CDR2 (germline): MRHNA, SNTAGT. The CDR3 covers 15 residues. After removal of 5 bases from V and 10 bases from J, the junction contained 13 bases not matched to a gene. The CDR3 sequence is CASSQTSEGSGEQFF. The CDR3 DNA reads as TGTGCCAGCAGTCAGACTAGCGAGGGATCGGGAGAGCAGTTCTTC.

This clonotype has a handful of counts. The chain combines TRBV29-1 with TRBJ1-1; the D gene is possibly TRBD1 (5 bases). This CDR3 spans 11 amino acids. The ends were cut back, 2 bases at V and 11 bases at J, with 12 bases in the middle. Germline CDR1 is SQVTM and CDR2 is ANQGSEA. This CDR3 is CSVEFGWGAFF. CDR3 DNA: TGCAGCGTTGAATTTGGTTGGGGGGCTTTCTTT.

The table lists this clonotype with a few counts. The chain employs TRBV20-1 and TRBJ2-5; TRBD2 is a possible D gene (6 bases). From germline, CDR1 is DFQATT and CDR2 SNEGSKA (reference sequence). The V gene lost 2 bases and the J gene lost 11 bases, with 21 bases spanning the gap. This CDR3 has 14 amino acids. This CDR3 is CSARFTTGTGEQYF. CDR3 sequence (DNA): TGCAGTGCTAGATTTACAACCGGGACTGGGGAGCAGTACTTC.

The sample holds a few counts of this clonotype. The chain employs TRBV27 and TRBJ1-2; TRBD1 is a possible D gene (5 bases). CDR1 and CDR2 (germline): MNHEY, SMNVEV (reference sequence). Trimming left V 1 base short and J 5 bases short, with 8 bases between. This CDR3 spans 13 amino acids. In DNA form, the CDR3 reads TGTGCCAGCAGTTTATTGGGGACTTATGGCTACACCTTC. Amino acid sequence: CASSLLGTYGYTF.

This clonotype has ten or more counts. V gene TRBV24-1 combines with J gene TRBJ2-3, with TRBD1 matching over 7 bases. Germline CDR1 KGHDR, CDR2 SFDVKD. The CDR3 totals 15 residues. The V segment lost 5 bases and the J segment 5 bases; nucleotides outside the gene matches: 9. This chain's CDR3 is CATSAGTVHRDTQYF. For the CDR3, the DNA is TGTGCCACCAGTGCCGGGACAGTGCACAGAGATACGCAGTATTTT.

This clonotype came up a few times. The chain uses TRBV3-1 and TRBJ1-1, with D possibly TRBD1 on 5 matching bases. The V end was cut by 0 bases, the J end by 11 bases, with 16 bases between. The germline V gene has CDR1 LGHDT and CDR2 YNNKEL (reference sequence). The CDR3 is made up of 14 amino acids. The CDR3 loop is CASSQEGPTAAAFF. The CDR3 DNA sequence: TGTGCCAGCAGCCAAGAGGGGCCAACGGCGGCGGCTTTCTTT.

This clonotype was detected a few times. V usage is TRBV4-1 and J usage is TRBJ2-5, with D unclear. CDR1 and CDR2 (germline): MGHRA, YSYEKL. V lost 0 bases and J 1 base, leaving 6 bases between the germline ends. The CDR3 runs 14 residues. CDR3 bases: TGCGCCAGCAGCCAAGACGAAGGCCAAGAGACCCAGTACTTC. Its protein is CASSQDEGQETQYF.

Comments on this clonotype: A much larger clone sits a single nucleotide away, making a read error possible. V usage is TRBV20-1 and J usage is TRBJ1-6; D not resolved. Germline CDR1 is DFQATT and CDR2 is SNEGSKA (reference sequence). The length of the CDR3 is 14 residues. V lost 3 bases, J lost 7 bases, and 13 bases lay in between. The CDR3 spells CSARMTEGNSPLHF. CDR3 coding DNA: TGCAGTGCTAGGATGACGGAAGGAAATTCACCCCTCCACTTT.

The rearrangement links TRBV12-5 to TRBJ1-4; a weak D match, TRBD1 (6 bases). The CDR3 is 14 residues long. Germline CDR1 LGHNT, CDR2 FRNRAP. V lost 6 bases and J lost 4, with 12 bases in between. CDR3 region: CASGRGQINEKLFF. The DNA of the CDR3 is TGTGCTAGTGGCCGTGGACAGATTAATGAAAAACTGTTTTTT.

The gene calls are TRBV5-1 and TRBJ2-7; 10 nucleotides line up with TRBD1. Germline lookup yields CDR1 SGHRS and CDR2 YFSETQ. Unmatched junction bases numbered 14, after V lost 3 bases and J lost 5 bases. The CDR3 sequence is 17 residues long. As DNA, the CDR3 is TGCGCCAGCAGCTCACAAACACCCGGGACAGGGGCGGACGAGCAGTACTTC. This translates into CASSSQTPGTGADEQYF. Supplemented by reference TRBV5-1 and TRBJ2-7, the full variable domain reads KAGVTQTPRYLIKTRGQQVTLSCSPISGHRSVSWYQQTPGQGLQFLFEYFSETQRNKGNFPGRFSGRQFSNSRSEMNVSTLELGDSALYLCASSSQTPGTGADEQYFGPGTRLTVT.